This T cell receptor beta chain was profiled in a study of cytomegalovirus exposure and HLA in healthy donors listed by TCRdb under 2017. Study-wide context: According to an earlier analysis of a few hundred of the donors, roughly 180 million T cells yielded 100 million or so unique TCR beta sequences and around 300 Gb of sequence data. In the later analysis, no new phenotypic data were used to find candidate immune exposures; instead, reliance was placed on TCR beta sequences and their occurrence across donors. To decide whether each TCR beta V gene segment behaved as functional or pseudogenic, an earlier analysis of some 600 of the donors relied on high-throughput TCR beta sequencing. To predict cytomegalovirus infection status, the study combined high-throughput TCR immunosequencing, statistical association of individual TCRs with disease status, and machine learning. The T cell repertoires of 700 or so subjects were profiled by immunosequencing and related to cytomegalovirus serostatus. Genome-wide SNP genotypes for about three fifths of the roughly 670 donors were used in a later genetic analysis, which treated that subset as a discovery cohort. Among the approximately 400 genotyped donors, about 83% belonged to the genetic ancestry cluster associated with self-reported Caucasian donors. Donor age, sex, ethnicity and CMV serostatus were compiled alongside the repertoire data. Every discovery cohort repertoire had been produced on one sequencing platform. Roughly 5 DR-DQ haplotypes were handled as single units for association and clustering, since linkage in the cohort was strong. The study aimed to test whether signatures of past pathogen exposure could be identified by cataloging public T cell receptors. HLA typing included class I and class II loci at four-digit resolution. An early release covering around 630 HLA-typed donors comprised 250 to 350 gigabases of sequencing data and around 85 million unique TCR sequences. On average, 235,054 unique TCR beta nucleotide sequences were sequenced per donor among fewer than 500 genotyped donors of the cohort, with roughly 18% of those sequences being non-productive. Typing coverage varied by locus: roughly 629-640 donors for A, B, C, DRB1 and DQB1; approximately 560 for DQA1; about 600 for DPA1; around 450 for DPB1. A separate validation cohort of 100 to 150 different subjects was used in addition to the 666-subject first cohort. In a later analysis, previously published TCR beta repertoires from 550 to 700 donors were re-analyzed and high-resolution HLA genotyping was added so that TCR occurrence patterns could be studied.

The CDR3 numbers 13 residues from cysteine through phenylalanine. Only CDR3 DNA remains: 39 bases, in frame from the first base. According to the germline V gene (reference sequence), CDR1 reads LNHDA and CDR2 reads SQIVND. V loses 3 bases, J loses 4 bases, and the germline ends lie 9 bases apart. The cohort was made up of about 670 healthy bone marrow donors. At the time of sampling, every cohort member was nominally healthy, though immune exposures that went unrecorded were likely present. The donor was CMV seropositive and was included in the group of 300 or so seropositive cohort members. Every donor gave a peripheral blood sample, and the peripheral blood mononuclear cells from that sample were used for TCR beta sequencing. Genomic DNA was extracted from the blood cell samples with the Qiagen DNeasy Blood Extraction Kit. Remarks on this clone: Its antigen has not been determined. No base quality values were provided; no much bigger clone lies one nucleotide off.

General findings and caveats noted by the study authors: Several of the top co-occurrence clusters appeared to be linked to parvovirus B19, influenza, CMV and Epstein-Barr virus, according to a later analysis. A further reported finding was that TCR beta sequences accurately predicted the HLA-A and HLA-B alleles for most subjects in the first cohort. A later analysis associated about 18,000 TCR beta sequences with specific HLA alleles at a false discovery rate of 0.05. The authors suggested that the approach could potentially be extended to other disease states and immunological phenotypes. Correlated functional status among segregating V segments might reflect linkage disequilibrium, but an unknown experimental factor could not be ruled out. In an earlier analysis of around 600 of the donors, most TCR beta V segments appeared in productive rearrangements about 87% or about 30% of the time, broadly matching IMGT annotations. While some public TCRs were present in many individuals, most TCR sequences turned up only very rarely across donors. Strong co-occurrence of HLA alleles, especially DR and DQ, made assigning TCR associations to individual alleles difficult. A later analysis found that HLA-associated TCR beta chains were more clonally expanded and had lower generation probabilities than equally common non-associated chains. Because HLA typing was unavailable for some donors at each locus, only the typed subset was used in association tests. A later analysis found that TCR association rates varied across HLA loci, with DRB1 alleles showing the most associated TCRs and HLA-C alleles the fewest. A total of 150 to 200 TCR beta chains were listed by the study as associated with cytomegalovirus. Because counts were too low, roughly 16 rarely observed V segments, including chromosome 9 orphons, were excluded from the earlier analysis of several hundred of the donors. For the cohort, immune exposure information was limited to CMV serostatus. A few of the identified cytomegalovirus-associated TCR beta chains were confirmed in vitro to be specific for cytomegalovirus antigens. V-gene and J-gene trimming of TCR beta chains was associated with a missense DCLRE1C variant in a later genetic analysis, and the association was replicated in an independent cohort. Presence/absence analyses assumed roughly uniform sequencing depth across donors, an assumption that may not hold. Because the 87-base-pair reads could not distinguish some IMGT-functional V segments, including TRBV6-2 and TRBV6-3, those segments were excluded. Most CMV-associated TCR beta chains appeared to be HLA-restricted in a later analysis, and the HLA associations seemed to be driven largely by CMV exposure. The classifier was reported to diagnose cytomegalovirus status with high specificity and sensitivity in both the original cohort and the validation cohort. A cluster of highly shared sequence variants was judged likely to represent a technical artifact of the sequencing pipeline. A later genetic analysis reported fewer N-insertions in productive TCRs among donors in an Asian-associated ancestry cluster than the roughly 700-donor mean. This cohort had only TCR beta chains sequenced, and the lack of alpha or paired-chain data limited which features could be detected.

The library was made by the immunoSEQ multiplex PCR assay. For the multiplex PCR, a mixture combining 60 forward primers for TCR Vbeta segments and 13 reverse primers for TCR Jbeta segments was used. Amplification of the CDR3 region of rearranged TCR beta genes was performed with a multiplex PCR assay on genomic DNA. The amplified TCR beta libraries were sequenced on the Illumina HiSeq System as 87-base-pair reads. Turning to the authors' computational methods: In a later analysis, approximately 74 million unique TCR beta chains were counted across the 500 to 850 repertoires, and roughly 11 million of these chains were shared by at least two donors. Raw reads were error-corrected and collapsed into unique sequences by a nearest-neighbor algorithm in which closely related sequences were merged to remove PCR and sequencing errors. CDR3 sequences were aligned to IMGT reference sequences to assign V, D and J gene segments. For a sequence to be retained, a match of at least six nucleotides to both a V gene segment and a J gene segment was required. Rearrangements were classified as productive when the CDR3 lacked stop codons and remained in frame with V and J, and all other rearrangements were classified as non-productive. Following IMGT convention, CDR3 was defined as the stretch from the second conserved V-encoded cysteine up to the conserved J-encoded phenylalanine. Sequences without an unambiguous match to a single V gene segment were excluded from the earlier analysis of several hundred of the donors. In an earlier analysis of roughly 600 of the donors, a V segment was called functional when productive rearrangements were above 56.7%, and segregating when the standard deviation between donors exceeded 5%. A statistical classification framework was developed to diagnose cytomegalovirus status using the catalog of TCR beta chain sequences. In a later analysis, V and J genes were assigned by comparing TCR nucleotide sequences against IMGT/GENE-DB human TR gene sequences. In a later analysis, CDR3 sequences and most-parsimonious VDJ recombination scenarios were assigned using the TCRdist pipeline. In a later analysis, each TCR beta chain was defined by its CDR3 amino acid sequence together with its V-gene family, and reads without a unique V-gene family were excluded. A later analysis removed roughly 590 highly shared, low-generation-probability nucleotide sequences to deal with suspected cross-contamination and a sequencing artifact. In a later analysis, a clonal expansion index for each public chain was calculated from normalized within-repertoire ranks of inferred template counts. In a later analysis, generation probabilities were computed with a VDJ recombination model fitted to out-of-frame rearrangements, and the resulting probabilities were checked against IGoR. In a later analysis, hypergeometric tests were used to score TCR-TCR, TCR-HLA and TCR-CMV co-occurrence, with a repertoire-size bias correction applied to TCR pairs. False discovery rates were estimated in a later analysis by permuting HLA or CMV assignments 20 times. In a later analysis, co-occurring TCRs were grouped using DBSCAN, with TCRdist sequence similarity added in when clustering inside HLA-allele-positive subsets. Repertoires with fewer than 30,000 or more than 120,000 public chains were left out of co-occurrence clustering, as were roughly five repertoires with anomalous nucleotide sharing. This is the immuneACCESS table as TCRdb keeps it, with only in-frame sequences that have V and J called. A part of the clones is gone; compared with another copy, unresolved V genes explain less than half, and the rest is unexplained. V and J calls and clone size are copied from that table; D and trimming were computed from the DNA. The sample data list 140,000 to 150,000 clones, and about three quarters of these were observed just once. Of the sample, 10% to 15% falls within the top ten clones.

Recombination connected TRBV19 to TRBJ2-5, with a weak D call of TRBD1 (5 bases match). The sequence came from a man aged 35 to 55 in good health and CMV-seropositive. The specimen sequenced was PBMCs. The nucleotide sequence reads as follows: TGTGCCAGTAGTATGGGCAGGGCAGAGACCCAGTACTTC. Translation gives CASSMGRAETQYF.